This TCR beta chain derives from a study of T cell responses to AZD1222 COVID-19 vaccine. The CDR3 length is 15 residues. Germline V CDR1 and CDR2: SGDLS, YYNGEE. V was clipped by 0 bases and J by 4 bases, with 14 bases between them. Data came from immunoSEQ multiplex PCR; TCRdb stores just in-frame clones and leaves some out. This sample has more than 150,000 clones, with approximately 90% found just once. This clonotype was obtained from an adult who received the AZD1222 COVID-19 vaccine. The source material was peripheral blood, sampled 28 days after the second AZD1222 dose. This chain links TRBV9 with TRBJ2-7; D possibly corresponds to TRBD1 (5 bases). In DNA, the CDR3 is TGTGCCAGCAGCGTAGGGTCAGGGTGGAGATACGAGCAGTACTTC. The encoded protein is CASSVGSGWRYEQYF.